The next 14 T cell receptor beta chains were all read from a single sample in a study of blood T cells in healthy people across ages. A second about 6 to 12 cycle PCR used barcoded and J-beta primers. TCRdb ran MiXCR on the 5' RACE reads and lists one entry per CDR3 protein. The data contain approximately 800,000 distinct CDR3 sequences, about 26% of them singletons. The sample was also reused in another study, on T cells of mothers and their children.

Sequencing input: blood. The receptor set was obtained from a boy between 10 and 17 years old in good health.

This clonotype was counted only a few times. This chain connects TRBV10-3 to TRBJ2-7; a weak D match, TRBD1 (6 bases). The V gene's germline CDR1 is ENHRY and CDR2 SYGVKD. Trimming removed 0 bases at V and 0 bases at J, with 15 bases between. The CDR3 loop spans 17 amino acids. CDR3 residues: CAISESFGQGSSYEQYF. The DNA of the CDR3 is TGTGCCATCAGTGAGTCGTTTGGTCAGGGGTCCTCCTACGAGCAGTACTTC.

This clonotype appeared a few times. The J gene is TRBJ1-1, the V gene TRBV11-2; no firm D call. The V end lost 6 bases, the J end lost 9 bases, and 14 bases lay between the germline ends. CDR1 and CDR2 (germline): SGHAT, FQNNGV. This CDR3 spans 12 amino acids. The DNA for the CDR3 is TGTGCCAGCAGATTCCGGACTGAGAAAGCTTTCTTT. Translating it yields CASRFRTEKAFF.

This clonotype was observed a handful of times. The chain uses TRBV6-1 and TRBJ2-7; 9 bases agree with TRBD1. From germline, CDR1 is MNHNS and CDR2 SASEGT. V shed 9 bases and J 4 bases; nucleotides not matched to a gene: 13. The CDR3 has 15 amino acids. This CDR3 is CARETSADRGYEQYF. CDR3 bases: TGTGCCAGAGAGACGAGTGCGGACAGGGGTTACGAGCAGTACTTC.

The CDR3 bases are TGCGCCAGCAGCCAAGATCTCAGGGAAGAGACCCAGTACTTC. Amino acids: CASSQDLREETQYF. V is TRBV4-1 and J is TRBJ2-5; maybe TRBD1 (5 bases). V was pared by 0 bases and J by 3 bases, with 8 bases between. Germline V gene sequence: CDR1 MGHRA, CDR2 YSYEKL. This CDR3 is built from 14 residues.

This clonotype was found a few times. This chain joins TRBV4-2 and TRBJ2-3, with D unresolved. This CDR3 comprises 14 residues. Trimming left V 0 bases short and J 6 bases short, with 10 bases between. Looked up from germline, CDR1 is LGHNA and CDR2 is YNFKEQ. CDR3 coding DNA: TGTGCCAGCAGCCAAGATCGCGCCGCGGATACGCAGTATTTT. Protein: CASSQDRAADTQYF.

This clonotype was detected a few times. This chain connects TRBV6-5 to TRBJ1-2; the D gene is possibly TRBD1 (5 bases). In germline, CDR1 is MNHEY, CDR2 SVGAGI. This CDR3 contains 15 residues. Trimming took off 5 bases at V and 2 bases at J, with 15 bases between the two ends. Written as DNA, the CDR3 is TGTGCCAGCAGTCTTTCGGGACGAGAGAACTATGGCTACACCTTC. It is translated as CASSLSGRENYGYTF.

The V call is TRBV6-5, the J call TRBJ1-1; D ambiguous. CDR3 length equals 14 residues. V lost 4 bases to trimming and J lost 1 base, with 10 bases between them. From germline, CDR1 is MNHEY and CDR2 SVGAGI. In DNA form, the CDR3 reads TGTGCCAGCAGTTCCTATGACAAGAACACTGAAGCTTTCTTT. It encodes CASSSYDKNTEAFF.

The J gene is TRBJ1-6, the V gene TRBV12-3 or TRBV12-4, with D tentatively TRBD1 (5 bases). V was pared by 0 bases and J by 7 bases, with 13 bases between. This CDR3 contains 16 residues. In DNA, the CDR3 is TGTGCCAGCAGTTTAGCCACCGGGACGGGGAATTCACCCCTCCACTTT. Its protein is CASSLATGTGNSPLHF.

At least ten counts were recorded for this clonotype. The rearrangement uses TRBV18 and TRBJ2-1, with 9 nucleotides matching TRBD2. Germline V gene data show CDR1 as KGHSH and CDR2 as LQKENI. The CDR3 is made up of 14 amino acids. V was pared by 6 bases and J by 3 bases, with 3 bases of the junction left unmatched. The DNA of the CDR3 is TGTGCCAGCTCCCGACTAGCGGTCTACAATGAGCAGTTCTTC. Translating it yields CASSRLAVYNEQFF.

This clonotype was detected a few times. The rearrangement uses TRBV11-2 and TRBJ2-4; 7 nucleotides line up with TRBD1. V lost 3 bases, J lost 7 bases, and 6 bases stayed unmatched. Germline CDR1 reads SGHAT; CDR2 reads FQNNGV. This CDR3 is 14 amino acids long. CDR3 protein: CASSLDRFMNIQYF. Here the CDR3 DNA reads TGTGCCAGCAGCTTGGACAGGTTTATGAACATTCAGTACTTC.

CDR3 sequence: CAISGIYRDLVRKESEETQYF. The CDR3 DNA is TGTGCCATCAGTGGAATTTACAGGGATCTGGTGAGAAAGGAGTCCGAAGAGACCCAGTACTTC. The rearrangement links TRBV10-3 to TRBJ2-5; D is perhaps TRBD1 (6 bases). Germline V CDR1 and CDR2: ENHRY, SYGVKD. The V and J ends lost 4 bases and 3 bases respectively, with 33 bases between them. The CDR3 covers 21 residues.

This clonotype was seen more than once but under ten times. This sequence joins TRBV28 and TRBJ2-7; no firm D call. The CDR3 is 15 amino acids. Germline V CDR1 and CDR2: MDHEN, SYDVKM. V was clipped by 2 bases and J by 3 bases, with 14 bases between them. In DNA, the CDR3 is TGTGCCAGCAGTTTAGGTGACGGCACTATCTACGAGCAGTACTTC. It specifies CASSLGDGTIYEQYF.

This clonotype was seen a handful of times. The V call is TRBV28, the J call TRBJ1-4; unclear D gene. The CDR3 runs to 14 residues. Germline CDR1 MDHEN, CDR2 SYDVKM. The V end lost 1 base, the J end lost 10 bases, and 13 bases lay between the germline ends. CDR3 loop: CASSLYPNYGKLFF. CDR3 coding DNA: TGTGCCAGCAGTTTATACCCTAACTATGGAAAACTGTTTTTT.

V is TRBV4-2 and J is TRBJ2-5, with TRBD2 matching over 10 bases. The CDR3 totals 16 residues. The V gene's germline CDR1 is LGHNA and CDR2 YNFKEQ. The ends lost 2 bases at V and 4 bases at J; junction bases unmatched: 7. CDR3 residues: CASSQPERGGRETQYF. The CDR3 DNA is TGTGCCAGCAGCCAACCCGAGCGGGGGGGCCGAGAGACCCAGTACTTC.